A single sample gave rise to the 23 T cell receptor beta chains below, sequenced in a study of cytomegalovirus exposure and HLA in healthy donors. PCR was performed using 60 Vbeta and 13 Jbeta primers. The method was immunoSEQ multiplex PCR; TCRdb's version includes in-frame clones alone and lacks a portion of them. The data show over 150,000 clones, approximately 85% seen once. The specimen sequenced was PBMCs. These receptor sequences come from a girl under 18 in good health and CMV-seropositive.

The chain has TRBV5-6 and TRBJ1-2; D unclear. Trimming stripped 4 bases from V and 4 bases from J, with 8 bases between. The CDR3 loop spans 12 amino acids. Germline V gene lookup returns CDR1 SGHDT and CDR2 YYEEEE. As DNA, the CDR3 is TGTGCCAGCAGCGTTTACAGCTATGGCTACACCTTC. Amino acids: CASSVYSYGYTF.

V and J are TRBV12-5 and TRBJ1-1; unclear D gene. Trimming removed 3 bases from V and 3 bases from J, with 14 bases in between. The V gene's germline CDR1 is LGHNT and CDR2 FRNRAP. The length of the CDR3 is 15 residues. The CDR3 reads CASGLGLGVYTEAFF. For the CDR3, the DNA is TGTGCTAGTGGTTTAGGGCTGGGAGTTTACACTGAAGCTTTCTTT.

The chain employs TRBV2 and TRBJ1-5; D remains ambiguous. The CDR3 is 16 amino acids. Germline V CDR1 and CDR2: SNHLY, FYNNEI. Trimming stripped 6 bases from V and 9 bases from J, with 24 bases between. The DNA of the CDR3 is TGTGCCAGCAGGCTAGCCGACCTAATCAGTAAAGGGCCCCAGCATTTT. This sequence encodes CASRLADLISKGPQHF.

The rearrangement links TRBV13 to TRBJ1-1; 9 bases agree with TRBD1. Germline assignment: CDR1 PRHDT and CDR2 FYEKMQ (reference sequence). V shed 5 bases and J 4 bases; nucleotides not matched to a gene: 5. The CDR3 runs to 14 residues. The CDR3 reads CASSTQGAGTEAFF. The CDR3 bases are TGTGCCAGCAGCACACAGGGGGCTGGCACTGAAGCTTTCTTT. Using reference TRBV13 and TRBJ1-1 for the parts outside the CDR3, the full variable domain is AAGVIQSPRHLIKEKRETATLKCYPIPRHDTVYWYQQGPGQDPQFLISFYEKMQSDKGSIPDRFSAQQFSDYHSELNMSSLELGDSALYFCASSTQGAGTEAFFGQGTRLTVV.

The genes are TRBV5-8 and TRBJ1-1, with 7 positions matching TRBD1. After removal of 5 bases from V and 3 bases from J, the junction contained 10 bases not matched to a gene. This CDR3 contains 15 residues. CDR1 and CDR2 (germline): SGHTS, YDEGEE. DNA for the CDR3: TGTGCCAGCAGTAGTAAGGGGGCAGCTTACACTGAAGCTTTCTTT. It codes for CASSSKGAAYTEAFF.

The gene calls are TRBV6-4 and TRBJ2-1, with D possibly being TRBD1 (7 bases). Trimming shortened V by 0 bases and J by 6 bases, and 12 bases separated the two germline ends. This CDR3 has 15 amino acids. The germline CDR1 and CDR2 sequences are MRHNA and SNTAGT. CDR3 protein: CASSDSEGAVNEQFF. The DNA for the CDR3 is TGTGCCAGCAGTGACTCGGAGGGGGCGGTCAATGAGCAGTTCTTC.

The chain links TRBV19 to TRBJ1-5; D perhaps matches TRBD1 (5 bases). V lost 7 bases to trimming and J lost 2 bases, with 21 bases between them. The germline gives CDR1 LNHDA, CDR2 SQIVND (reference sequence). There are 17 residues in the CDR3. Here the CDR3 DNA reads TGTGCCAGTAATGGGATTGGAGGGAGGGGCGGCAATCAGCCCCAGCATTTT. It codes for CASNGIGGRGGNQPQHF.

The CDR3 spells CASSLRGRKNEKLFF. The DNA of the CDR3 is TGTGCCAGCAGTTTAAGGGGCCGTAAAAATGAAAAACTGTTTTTT. The gene calls are TRBV28 and TRBJ1-4; TRBD1 might be the D (5 bases). This CDR3 is 15 amino acids long. Germline CDR1 MDHEN, CDR2 SYDVKM. V was cut by 2 bases and J by 5 bases, with 12 bases left in between.

The DNA of the CDR3 is TGTGCCATCAGTGAGTCGACAGGGGCCCACGAGCAGTACTTC. Residues: CAISESTGAHEQYF. The genes are TRBV10-3 and TRBJ2-7; 8 nucleotides align to TRBD1. CDR1 and CDR2 (germline): ENHRY, SYGVKD. The J segment lost 5 bases and the V segment lost 0 bases, leaving 3 bases of the junction unmatched. The CDR3 spans 14 residues.

V usage is TRBV5-1 and J usage is TRBJ2-7, with 8 bases matching TRBD2. Germline CDR1 SGHRS, CDR2 YFSETQ. This CDR3 comprises 14 residues. After removal of 3 bases from V and 6 bases from J, the junction contained 8 bases not matched to a gene. CDR3 residues: CASSWPGGHGEQYF. The CDR3 nucleotides read TGCGCCAGCAGCTGGCCGGGGGGGCATGGCGAGCAGTACTTC.

This chain uses TRBV6-4 with TRBJ1-4; TRBD1 matches at 8 bases. Germline CDR1 and CDR2: MRHNA and SNTAGT. J lost 8 bases, V lost 6 bases, and 8 bases had no gene match. This CDR3 contains 14 residues. The CDR3 DNA is TGTGCCAGCAGCCCAGGGGGCTTGAAAGAAAAACTGTTTTTT. Amino acid sequence: CASSPGGLKEKLFF.

This chain links TRBV7-2 with TRBJ2-7; no reliable D call. V was cut by 0 bases and J by 2 bases, with 14 bases left in between. CDR1 is SGHTA and CDR2 is FQGNSA in the germline V gene. The CDR3 is made up of 16 amino acids. The CDR3 DNA reads TGTGCCAGCAGCTTAGCGAATAGTATCCCAACCTACGAGCAGTACTTC. It is translated as CASSLANSIPTYEQYF.

This clone appeared a few times. V and J are TRBV6-5 and TRBJ1-1; 7 nucleotides line up with TRBD1. Per the germline V gene, CDR1 is MNHEY and CDR2 is SVGAGI. CDR3 length: 13 residues. V shed 6 bases, J shed 2 bases, and the junction held 3 bases outside the gene matches. CDR3 amino acids: CASRNRGNTEAFF. As DNA, the CDR3 is TGTGCCAGCAGAAACAGGGGTAACACTGAAGCTTTCTTT.

The rearrangement joins TRBV5-1 to TRBJ1-3; a weak D match, TRBD1 (5 bases). There are 14 residues in the CDR3. Germline CDR1 SGHRS, CDR2 YFSETQ. V lost 6 bases, J lost 0 bases, and 10 bases lay in between. The CDR3 DNA follows: TGCGCCAGCAATGGGGGGGGCTCTGGAAACACCATATATTTT. The encoded protein is CASNGGGSGNTIYF.

This clone showed up just once. At one end the junction does not follow the germline gene, possibly because of a read error. The chain is built from TRBV11-2 and TRBJ1-6, with D uncertain. CDR3 length equals 13 residues. CDR1 and CDR2 from the germline V gene are SGHAT and FQNNGV. This chain's CDR3 is CASSPSSNSPLHF. CDR3 nucleotide sequence: TGTGCCAGCAGCCCCTCCTCTAATTCACCCCTCCACTTT.

V and J are TRBV6-5 and TRBJ1-5; 7 positions agree with TRBD1. This CDR3 comprises 13 residues. J was trimmed by 6 bases and V by 6 bases; bases with no gene match: 5. Germline V lookup: CDR1 MNHEY, CDR2 SVGAGI. This CDR3 reads CASRTGYLQPQHF. The CDR3 DNA sequence: TGTGCCAGCAGGACAGGGTATCTTCAGCCCCAGCATTTT.

This clone has a single count. The chain recombines TRBV2 with TRBJ1-6; 7 bases line up with TRBD1. Germline trimming cut 7 bases from V and 4 bases from J; bases unmatched to any gene: 7. The CDR3 length is 15 residues. The germline CDR1 and CDR2 sequences are SNHLY and FYNNEI. In nucleotides, the CDR3 is TGTGCCAGCACCCGGGACAGCCAGTATAATTCACCCCTCCACTTT. Its translation: CASTRDSQYNSPLHF.

V gene TRBV7-9 combines with J gene TRBJ1-2; D is perhaps TRBD1 (5 bases). CDR1 is SEHNR, CDR2 FQNEAQ, per germline (reference sequence). This CDR3 is 13 amino acids long. V dropped 3 bases and J dropped 7 bases, with 12 bases sitting between them. The chain's CDR3 is CASSFSQQGGYTF. The CDR3 DNA reads as TGTGCCAGCAGCTTTAGTCAGCAGGGTGGCTACACCTTC.

The chain is built from TRBV4-1 and TRBJ2-5; TRBD1 matches 10 bases. The end of the DNA is better explained by TRBJ2-7, so the J call may be wrong. CDR3 length: 14 amino acids. CDR1 is MGHRA, CDR2 YSYEKL, per germline. CDR3 amino acids: CASSPGQGVYEQYF. Written as DNA, the CDR3 is TGCGCCAGCAGCCCCGGACAGGGGGTCTACGAGCAGTACTTC.

V usage is TRBV29-1 and J usage is TRBJ2-2; 8 bases align to TRBD2. This CDR3 is built from 16 residues. Germline-derived CDR1 and CDR2 are SQVTM and ANQGSEA. V was clipped by 0 bases and J by 5 bases; unmatched bases: 8. The CDR3 region is CSVEEAFREGTGELFF. CDR3 in DNA: TGCAGCGTTGAAGAGGCCTTTCGGGAGGGGACCGGGGAGCTGTTTTTT.

The chain couples TRBV28 to TRBJ2-1; possibly TRBD1 for D (8 bases). The V and J ends lost 5 bases and 4 bases respectively, with 30 bases between them. Germline values: CDR1 MDHEN, CDR2 SYDVKM. The CDR3 contains 20 residues. The CDR3 spells CASSPPGQGYWGRGYNEQFF. DNA of the CDR3: TGTGCCAGCAGTCCCCCCGGACAGGGATATTGGGGGAGGGGTTACAATGAGCAGTTCTTC.

V gene TRBV5-1 combines with J gene TRBJ1-2, with no clear D. Germline values: CDR1 SGHRS, CDR2 YFSETQ. The CDR3 length is 13 residues. Trimming pared 0 bases from V and 6 bases from J, leaving 9 bases between. The CDR3 bases are TGCGCCAGCAGCTTGGAGGGAGTACATGGCTACACCTTC. It translates to CASSLEGVHGYTF.

This chain connects TRBV27 to TRBJ2-1; 10 bases agree with TRBD2. Unmatched junction bases numbered 4, after V lost 4 bases and J lost 4 bases. Germline values: CDR1 MNHEY, CDR2 SMNVEV (reference sequence). The CDR3 extends over 15 amino acids. The CDR3 sequence is CASSSGTSVYNEQFF. The CDR3 region has the DNA TGTGCCAGCAGTTCCGGGACTAGCGTTTACAATGAGCAGTTCTTC.